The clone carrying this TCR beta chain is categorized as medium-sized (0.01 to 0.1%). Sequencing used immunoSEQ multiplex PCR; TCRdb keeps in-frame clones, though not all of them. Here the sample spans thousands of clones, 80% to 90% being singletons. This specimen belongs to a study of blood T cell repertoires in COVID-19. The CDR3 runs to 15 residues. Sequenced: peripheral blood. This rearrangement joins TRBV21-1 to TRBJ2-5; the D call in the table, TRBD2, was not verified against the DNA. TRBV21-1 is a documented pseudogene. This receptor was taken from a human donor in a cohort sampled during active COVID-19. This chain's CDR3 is CASTPRLAGGETQYF. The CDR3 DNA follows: TGTGCCAGCACCCCGCGGCTAGCGGGAGGAGAGACCCAGTACTTC.